The sequence of this TCR beta chain was determined in a study of cytomegalovirus exposure and HLA in healthy donors. The primer mix had 60 Vbeta and 13 Jbeta primers. Only in-frame clones appear in the TCRdb table, and some are missing; sequencing was by immunoSEQ multiplex PCR. In the table there are over 100,000 clones, 80% of which are singletons. CDR3 length equals 16 residues. Trimming pared 2 bases from V and 8 bases from J, leaving 17 bases between. The germline V gene has CDR1 SGHRS and CDR2 YFSETQ. This receptor was obtained from a man younger than 45 in good health and CMV-seronegative. The sample was PBMCs. This sequence joins TRBV5-1 and TRBJ1-6; D is possibly TRBD1 (5 bases). CDR3: CASSFNGGVEDSPLHF. Written as DNA, the CDR3 is TGCGCCAGCAGCTTTAACGGGGGGGTGGAGGATTCACCCCTCCACTTT. The variable domain in full, completed from reference TRBV5-1 and TRBJ1-6, reads KAGVTQTPRYLIKTRGQQVTLSCSPISGHRSVSWYQQTPGQGLQFLFEYFSETQRNKGNFPGRFSGRQFSNSRSEMNVSTLELGDSALYLCASSFNGGVEDSPLHFGNGTRLTVT.